The next 13 T cell receptor beta chains were all read from a single sample in a study of CXCR3-negative and CXCR3-positive naive CD8 T cells. No antigens are known for them. With UMI labels, 5' RACE was used to prepare the TRB cDNA libraries. TCRdb reprocessed the 5' RACE reads, keeping one entry per CDR3 protein, no DNA. This table lists approximately 98,000 distinct CDR3 sequences. General study points: Naive CXCR3-positive cells had TRB CDR3s more hydrophobic than those of CXCR3-negative naive cells.

Sample: naive CXCR3+ CD8+ T cells from blood. Subset indicated: CD45RO-CCR7+CD27+CD95- naive CD8+ T cells expressing CXCR3 (TNR3+). The receptor set was obtained from a human donor in good health. Some clones in this sample may be carry-over from other donors' samples.

This chain joins TRBV21-1 and TRBJ2-7; no DNA is available, so the TRBD1 call from TCRdb remains unchecked. TRBV21-1 corresponds to a pseudogene. The CDR3 consists of 17 residues. CDR3 sequence: CASSTEEGTEVSYEQYF.

The V call is TRBV28, the J call TRBJ2-7; TCRdb's D call, TRBD2, is unchecked because there is no DNA. Germline CDR1 is MDHEN and CDR2 is SYDVKM. The CDR3 totals 15 residues. CDR3 loop: CASCPRALNSYEQYF. The full variable domain, completed using reference TRBV28 and TRBJ2-7, is DVKVTQSSRYLVKRTGEKVFLECVQDMDHENMFWYRQDPGLGLRLIYFSYDVKMKEKGDIPEGYSVSREKKERFSLILESASTNQTSMYLCASCPRALNSYEQYFGPGTRLTVT.

This rearrangement joins TRBV4-3 to TRBJ1-2; TCRdb picks TRBD1, but there is no DNA to check that call. The germline CDR1 and CDR2 sequences are LGHNA and YSLEER. There are 14 residues in the CDR3. The CDR3 spells CASSQERGSGGYTF.

The CDR3 reads CASSYNRDFTYEQYF. The chain uses TRBV6-2 or TRBV6-3 and TRBJ2-7. Germline-derived CDR1 and CDR2 are MNHEY and SVGEGT. The CDR3 spans 15 residues.

The V call is TRBV28, the J call TRBJ2-7; the TCRdb call, TRBD1, lacks DNA for checking. The CDR3 runs to 15 residues. Per the germline V gene, CDR1 is MDHEN and CDR2 is SYDVKM. The CDR3 region is CASSQIRDRGNEQYF.

The chain has TRBV6-6 and TRBJ2-3; no DNA is available, so the TRBD2 call from TCRdb remains unchecked. In germline, CDR1 is MNHNY, CDR2 SVGAGI (reference sequence). The length of the CDR3 is 19 residues. This CDR3 is CASSYSWRGGPKNTDTQYF.

The rearrangement uses TRBV3-1 and TRBJ1-1. Looked up from germline, CDR1 is LGHDT and CDR2 is YNNKEL (reference sequence). The CDR3 covers 13 residues. The CDR3 reads CASSPLLNTEAFF.

The rearrangement uses TRBV4-2 and TRBJ1-2. Germline V gene lookup returns CDR1 LGHNA and CDR2 YNFKEQ. The CDR3 consists of 15 residues. This CDR3 is CASSQAPSPNYGYTF.

This chain connects TRBV6-2 or TRBV6-3 to TRBJ2-7. CDR1 is MNHEY, CDR2 SVGEGT, per germline. The CDR3 spans 14 residues. This chain's CDR3 is CASSRLADSYEQYF.

This chain links TRBV6-5 with TRBJ2-6. The CDR3 has 17 residues. Germline V gene data show CDR1 as MNHEY and CDR2 as SVGAGI. CDR3 sequence reads: CASSPTDGNSGANVLTF.

V is TRBV11-2 and J is TRBJ2-7; TCRdb's D gene call, TRBD2, goes unchecked for lack of DNA. The germline CDR1 and CDR2 sequences are SGHAT and FQNNGV. This CDR3 comprises 14 residues. CDR3 region: CASSLTGTYYEQYF.

This chain connects TRBV6-5 to TRBJ2-1; without DNA, the TCRdb call of TRBD1 cannot be checked. Looked up from germline, CDR1 is MNHEY and CDR2 is SVGAGI. This CDR3 spans 15 amino acids. The CDR3 is CASSPDRGYYNEQFF.

The V and J genes are TRBV20-1 and TRBJ2-7. Germline V CDR1 and CDR2: DFQATT, SNEGSKA (reference sequence). The CDR3 runs to 13 residues. The CDR3 sequence is CSASTVSAYEQYF.